These 10 T cell receptor beta chains were all obtained from the same sample, sequenced in a study of blood T cell repertoires in COVID-19. Assay: immunoSEQ multiplex PCR; the TCRdb copy retains only in-frame clones and omits some. The sample includes roughly 230,000 clones, more than 65% seen only once; the top ten take 4.4%. The sample was peripheral blood. These receptors came from a man aged 50-60 years with active or convalescent COVID-19.

The chain is built from TRBV28 and TRBJ2-7, with D hard to call. The V and J ends lost 7 bases and 4 bases respectively, with 17 bases between them. From germline, CDR1 is MDHEN and CDR2 SYDVKM. The CDR3 is made up of 14 amino acids. The CDR3 loop reads CASTYSRLRYEQYF. The CDR3 DNA reads as TGTGCCAGCACTTACAGCAGGTTACGGTACGAGCAGTACTTC. Filled out from reference TRBV28 and TRBJ2-7, the complete variable domain reads DVKVTQSSRYLVKRTGEKVFLECVQDMDHENMFWYRQDPGLGLRLIYFSYDVKMKEKGDIPEGYSVSREKKERFSLILESASTNQTSMYLCASTYSRLRYEQYFGPGTRLTVT.

This clone was seen just once. The chain joins TRBV9 to TRBJ1-3; D is unclear. With 1 base removed from V and 0 bases from J, the gap between germline ends came to 8 bases. The germline V gene has CDR1 SGDLS and CDR2 YYNGEE. The CDR3 runs to 15 residues. The CDR3 coding sequence is TGTGCCAGCAGCGTAAGCCACCTCTCTGGAAACACCATATATTTT. It codes for CASSVSHLSGNTIYF.

V and J are TRBV3-1 (or the pseudogene TRBV3-2) and TRBJ2-7; 13 bases agree with TRBD2. This CDR3 comprises 15 residues. V shed 5 bases and J 5 bases; nucleotides not matched to a gene: 6. The V gene's germline CDR1 is LGHDT and CDR2 YNNKEL (reference sequence). This CDR3 reads CASSYTTSGGNEQYF. DNA of the CDR3: TGTGCCAGCAGCTATACGACTAGCGGGGGGAACGAGCAGTACTTC.

The gene calls are TRBV5-1 and TRBJ2-5; 11 bases are shared with TRBD2. V shed 1 base and J 4 bases; nucleotides not matched to a gene: 6. CDR3 length: 16 residues. Germline V gene lookup returns CDR1 SGHRS and CDR2 YFSETQ. CDR3 sequence: CASSLLAGGSTETQYF. CDR3 DNA sequence: TGCGCCAGCAGCTTGCTAGCGGGGGGAAGTACAGAGACCCAGTACTTC.

The rearrangement uses TRBV6-1 and TRBJ2-4, with a possible D match to TRBD1 (5 bases). The ends were cut back, 2 bases at V and 3 bases at J, with 11 bases in the middle. The CDR3 length is 15 residues. Germline assignment: CDR1 MNHNS and CDR2 SASEGT. CDR3 sequence (DNA): TGTGCCAGCAGTGAAACCCGAACAGGCAAAAACATTCAGTACTTC. Its translation is CASSETRTGKNIQYF.

The CDR3 DNA reads as TGTGCCAGCAGTGTCTCAACTGGCACAGATACGCAGTATTTT. It translates to CASSVSTGTDTQYF. This chain links TRBV6-4 with TRBJ2-3; D is undetermined. Per the germline V gene, CDR1 is MRHNA and CDR2 is SNTAGT. CDR3 size: 14 residues. The germline V and J ends were trimmed by 4 bases and 1 base, with 9 bases remaining between them.

The chain has TRBV28 and TRBJ1-6; 9 positions agree with TRBD1. The CDR3 consists of 14 residues. The trim removed 10 bases at V and 8 bases at J, leaving 9 bases unmatched. Looked up from germline, CDR1 is MDHEN and CDR2 is SYDVKM. CDR3 DNA sequence: TGTGCCACCGACGGACAGGGGAGAGATTCACCCCTCCACTTT. Its protein is CATDGQGRDSPLHF.

The chain recombines TRBV9 with TRBJ1-5, with TRBD1 identical over 7 bases. The trim removed 10 bases at V and 7 bases at J, leaving 11 bases unmatched. Germline CDR1 and CDR2: SGDLS and YYNGEE. The CDR3 runs to 13 residues. CDR3 nucleotides: TGTGCCGGGAGGCGACAGGGTGGGCAGCCCCAGCATTTT. It yields the protein CAGRRQGGQPQHF.

This clone was seen more than once but under ten times. The chain employs TRBV2 and TRBJ1-1; D uncertain. V gave up 6 bases and J gave up 0 bases, with 8 bases separating them. CDR1 and CDR2 from the germline V gene are SNHLY and FYNNEI. This CDR3 is built from 13 residues. In nucleotides, the CDR3 is TGTGCCAGCAGCGCACTGATGAACACTGAAGCTTTCTTT. Residues: CASSALMNTEAFF.

This clone was seen more than once but under ten times. The V call is TRBV7-9, the J call TRBJ2-2; a possible D gene is TRBD2 (6 bases). The germline V gene has CDR1 SEHNR and CDR2 FQNEAQ (reference sequence). CDR3 size: 16 residues. Trimming removed 5 bases at V and 3 bases at J, with 16 bases between. The CDR3 loop reads CASSHTWRGDTGELFF. CDR3 bases: TGTGCCAGCAGCCACACGTGGAGGGGCGACACCGGGGAGCTGTTTTTT.